Below are 10 T cell receptor beta chains sequenced from a single sample in a study of cytomegalovirus exposure and HLA in healthy donors. In the PCR, 60 Vbeta and 13 Jbeta primers were used. The table came from immunoSEQ multiplex PCR; TCRdb's copy has only in-frame clones and leaves some out. There are approximately 150,000 clones in the sample; around 86% occur only once, and approximately 2.4% lies in the top ten. The sample consisted of PBMCs. These receptors were taken from a male donor in good health and CMV-seronegative.

This chain connects TRBV4-1 to TRBJ1-5, with D possibly TRBD1 on 6 matching bases. Germline V gene lookup returns CDR1 MGHRA and CDR2 YSYEKL. This CDR3 is built from 13 residues. The V and J ends lost 2 bases and 6 bases respectively, with 8 bases between them. The CDR3 loop reads CASSQTGFQPQHF. Written as DNA, the CDR3 is TGCGCCAGCAGCCAAACAGGGTTTCAGCCCCAGCATTTT.

The gene calls are TRBV7-2 and TRBJ1-2, with 7 bases lining up with TRBD1. The CDR3 spans 14 residues. V lost 0 bases and J lost 4; bases outside the gene matches: 2. The germline gives CDR1 SGHTA, CDR2 FQGNSA. CDR3 in amino acids: CASSLAGGGYGYTF. The CDR3 nucleotides are TGTGCCAGCAGCTTAGCAGGGGGCGGCTATGGCTACACCTTC.

The J gene is TRBJ2-3, the V gene TRBV27; 9 bases line up with TRBD1. V trimming: 4 bases; J trimming: 13 bases; junction bases outside the gene matches: 6. The CDR3 covers 12 residues. In germline, CDR1 is MNHEY, CDR2 SMNVEV (reference sequence). The CDR3 loop reads CASSSGQGREYF. CDR3 DNA: TGTGCCAGCAGTTCCGGACAGGGGCGGGAGTATTTT.

CDR3 coding DNA: TGTGCCAGCAGCCTCAGGCCCTCTGGAAACACCATATATTTT. It translates to CASSLRPSGNTIYF. This sequence joins TRBV6-5 and TRBJ1-3; no clear D gene. V was cut by 6 bases and J by 0 bases, with 9 bases left in between. The CDR3 is 14 residues long. Looked up from germline, CDR1 is MNHEY and CDR2 is SVGAGI.

The chain has TRBV7-9 and TRBJ2-6; D is possibly TRBD1 (5 bases). Trimming cost V 4 bases and J 4 bases, with 11 bases left between them. The germline V gene has CDR1 SEHNR and CDR2 FQNEAQ (reference sequence). This CDR3 region has 15 residues. The CDR3 coding sequence is TGTGCCAGCAGCTACCCAGGGTACGGGGCCAACGTCCTGACTTTC. Translated, it gives CASSYPGYGANVLTF.

The chain recombines TRBV30 with TRBJ1-1; D is perhaps TRBD1 (5 bases). Germline CDR1 GTSNPN, CDR2 SVGIG (reference sequence). CDR3 length: 14 amino acids. The germline V and J ends were trimmed by 1 base and 0 bases, with 9 bases remaining between them. The chain's CDR3 is CAWSEWGLNTEAFF. The CDR3 DNA reads as TGTGCCTGGAGTGAATGGGGCTTGAACACTGAAGCTTTCTTT.

V usage is TRBV5-1 and J usage is TRBJ2-4; weak D call: TRBD2 (5 bases). This CDR3 region has 16 residues. Germline V gene lookup returns CDR1 SGHRS and CDR2 YFSETQ. Trimming cost V 3 bases and J 0 bases, with 13 bases left between them. For the CDR3, the DNA is TGCGCCAGCAGCTCAACCACAAGCGGAGCCAAAAACATTCAGTACTTC. It encodes CASSSTTSGAKNIQYF.

The genes are TRBV6-1 and TRBJ2-1; 11 bases fit TRBD1. V was clipped by 4 bases and J by 8 bases; unmatched bases: 10. Germline assignment: CDR1 MNHNS and CDR2 SASEGT. The CDR3 loop spans 16 amino acids. As DNA, the CDR3 is TGTGCCAGCAGTGGGGGGACAGGGGGACAGTACGATGAGCAGTTCTTC. Translation gives CASSGGTGGQYDEQFF.

This chain joins TRBV5-6 and TRBJ2-2; perhaps TRBD1 as D (6 bases). From germline, CDR1 is SGHDT and CDR2 YYEEEE. The CDR3 covers 15 residues. V was pared by 4 bases and J by 1 base, with 11 bases between. The DNA for the CDR3 is TGTGCCAGCAGCCACGGGACACAGAACACCGGGGAGCTGTTTTTT. As protein: CASSHGTQNTGELFF. Variable domain in full (rest from reference TRBV5-6 and TRBJ2-2): DAGVTQSPTHLIKTRGQQVTLRCSPKSGHDTVSWYQQALGQGPQFIFQYYEEEERQRGNFPDRFSGHQFPNYSSELNVNALLLGDSALYLCASSHGTQNTGELFFGEGSRLTVL.

V gene TRBV7-7 combines with J gene TRBJ2-7; D is possibly TRBD1 (5 bases). The CDR3 totals 13 residues. Trimming stripped 1 base from V and 5 bases from J, with 9 bases between. The germline V gene has CDR1 SSHAT and CDR2 FNYEAQ (reference sequence). This chain's CDR3 is CASSLDRLDEQYF. The CDR3 region has the DNA TGTGCCAGCAGCTTAGACAGGTTGGACGAGCAGTACTTC.